Listed below are T cell receptor beta chains from one sample, sequenced in a study of graft-versus-host responses after intestinal transplantation. No antigens are known for them. Sequencing was performed with immunoSEQ multiplex PCR; in TCRdb, only in-frame clones are kept and a portion is missing. Counted here are some 83,000 clones, about nine tenths occurring once; the ten biggest clones make up roughly 0.1%. The specimen was unstimulated CD4+ T cells sorted from spleen or lymph node cells, collected before intestinal transplant. Receptor source: a human donor who received an intestinal transplant. CDR3s include the opening cysteine and the closing phenylalanine or tryptophan. D genes are given only for firm matches. Clone size is shown for a subset of rows, as once, few, many or a class of expanded clone.

V gene: TRBV9; J gene: TRBJ1-2; D gene: .; clone size: .; CDR3 protein: CASSVGTANYGYTF; CDR3 DNA: TGTGCCAGCAGCGTAGGGACAGCTAACTATGGCTACACCTTC
V gene: TRBV2; J gene: TRBJ1-4; D gene: .; clone size: .; CDR3 protein: CASSERGMGWREEKLFF; CDR3 DNA: TGTGCCAGCAGTGAACGGGGGATGGGGTGGAGGGAGGAAAAACTGTTTTTT
V gene: TRBV19; J gene: TRBJ1-4; D gene: TRBD1; clone size: .; CDR3 protein: CASSLLTGQNEKLFF; CDR3 DNA: TGTGCCAGTAGTCTTCTTACGGGACAGAATGAAAAACTGTTTTTT
V gene: TRBV10-2; J gene: TRBJ1-2; D gene: .; clone size: .; CDR3 protein: CASSEQGSMGYGYTF; CDR3 DNA: TGTGCCAGCAGTGAGCAGGGAAGTATGGGCTATGGCTACACCTTC
V gene: TRBV30; J gene: TRBJ2-1; D gene: TRBD1; clone size: .; CDR3 protein: CAWSVPGQGYNEQFF; CDR3 DNA: TGTGCCTGGAGTGTTCCGGGACAGGGGTACAATGAGCAGTTCTTC
V gene: TRBV19; J gene: TRBJ2-7; D gene: TRBD1; clone size: .; CDR3 protein: CASSIARGPYEQYF; CDR3 DNA: TGTGCCAGTAGTATCGCCAGGGGGCCCTACGAGCAGTACTTC
V gene: TRBV19; J gene: TRBJ2-7; D gene: TRBD1; clone size: .; CDR3 protein: CASSNPGQGGSEQYF; CDR3 DNA: TGTGCCAGTAGTAACCCGGGACAGGGAGGAAGCGAGCAGTACTTC
V gene: TRBV28; J gene: TRBJ2-1; D gene: TRBD2; clone size: .; CDR3 protein: CASSVAGGLGNEQFF; CDR3 DNA: TGTGCCAGCAGTGTAGCGGGGGGGCTCGGGAATGAGCAGTTCTTC
V gene: TRBV5-1; J gene: TRBJ2-7; D gene: .; clone size: .; CDR3 protein: CASSFRLEGAYEQYF; CDR3 DNA: TGCGCCAGCAGCTTCCGACTTGAGGGGGCCTACGAGCAGTACTTC
V gene: TRBV27; J gene: TRBJ2-5; D gene: TRBD1; clone size: .; CDR3 protein: CASSFLTGVGETQYF; CDR3 DNA: TGTGCCAGCAGTTTTTTGACAGGGGTGGGAGAGACCCAGTACTTC
V gene: TRBV19; J gene: TRBJ1-5; D gene: .; clone size: .; CDR3 protein: CASSIFAAGGNQPQHF; CDR3 DNA: TGTGCCAGTAGTATATTTGCCGCAGGGGGCAATCAGCCCCAGCATTTT
V gene: TRBV4-3; J gene: TRBJ2-2; D gene: TRBD1; clone size: .; CDR3 protein: CASSQADRGLVTGELFF; CDR3 DNA: TGCGCCAGCAGCCAGGCAGACAGGGGGCTTGTCACCGGGGAGCTGTTTTTT
V gene: TRBV5-6; J gene: TRBJ2-7; D gene: TRBD1; clone size: .; CDR3 protein: CASSPGTGDVSYEQYF; CDR3 DNA: TGTGCCAGCAGCCCCGGGACAGGGGACGTCTCCTACGAGCAGTACTTC
V gene: TRBV7-2; J gene: TRBJ2-3; D gene: TRBD2; clone size: .; CDR3 protein: CASSSSGLAGVTDTQYF; CDR3 DNA: TGTGCCAGCAGCTCTTCGGGACTAGCGGGGGTCACAGATACGCAGTATTTT
V gene: TRBV19; J gene: TRBJ1-2; D gene: .; clone size: .; CDR3 protein: CASSIPLGRGNYGYTF; CDR3 DNA: TGTGCCAGTAGTATCCCACTTGGGCGGGGTAACTATGGCTACACCTTC
V gene: TRBV7-2; J gene: TRBJ2-5; D gene: .; clone size: .; CDR3 protein: CASSSRISPMETQYF; CDR3 DNA: TGTGCCAGCAGCTCCAGGATCAGCCCAATGGAGACCCAGTACTTC
V gene: TRBV21-1; J gene: TRBJ2-3; D gene: .; clone size: once; CDR3 protein: CASSPPGRDEYF; CDR3 DNA: TGTGCCAGCAGCCCACCGGGGAGGGATGAGTATTTT
V gene: TRBV5-1; J gene: TRBJ2-4; D gene: .; clone size: .; CDR3 protein: CASSPIRNGDIQYF; CDR3 DNA: TGCGCCAGCAGCCCGATACGCAACGGGGACATTCAGTACTTC
V gene: TRBV14; J gene: TRBJ1-2; D gene: .; clone size: .; CDR3 protein: CASSQAGPRSNYGYTF; CDR3 DNA: TGTGCCAGCAGCCAAGCGGGTCCCAGATCTAACTATGGCTACACCTTC
V gene: TRBV5-1; J gene: TRBJ2-3; D gene: TRBD2; clone size: .; CDR3 protein: CASSLGGLAGGQDTQYF; CDR3 DNA: TGCGCCAGCAGCTTGGGAGGACTAGCGGGGGGGCAAGATACGCAGTATTTT
V gene: TRBV18; J gene: TRBJ2-1; D gene: TRBD1; clone size: .; CDR3 protein: CASSPERTGGDEQFF; CDR3 DNA: TGTGCCAGCTCACCAGAGAGGACAGGGGGCGATGAGCAGTTCTTC
V gene: TRBV6-6; J gene: TRBJ1-1; D gene: TRBD1; clone size: .; CDR3 protein: CASSYRDRANTEAFF; CDR3 DNA: TGTGCCAGCAGTTACCGGGACAGGGCGAACACTGAAGCTTTCTTT
V gene: TRBV2; J gene: TRBJ2-3; D gene: TRBD2; clone size: .; CDR3 protein: CASSELAGEDTQYF; CDR3 DNA: TGTGCCAGCAGTGAACTAGCGGGGGAAGATACGCAGTATTTT
V gene: TRBV5-6; J gene: TRBJ2-1; D gene: .; clone size: .; CDR3 protein: CASSLGDSSRQFF; CDR3 DNA: TGTGCCAGCAGCTTAGGGGACTCCAGTCGCCAGTTCTTC
V gene: TRBV12-5; J gene: TRBJ2-1; D gene: TRBD1; clone size: few; CDR3 protein: CASGPGQGSYNEQFF; CDR3 DNA: TGTGCTAGTGGTCCGGGACAGGGATCCTACAATGAGCAGTTCTTC
V gene: TRBV18; J gene: TRBJ2-7; D gene: TRBD1; clone size: .; CDR3 protein: CASSPLGQGTFYEQYF; CDR3 DNA: TGTGCCAGCTCACCTCTCGGACAGGGGACCTTCTACGAGCAGTACTTC
V gene: TRBV7-2; J gene: TRBJ2-7; D gene: .; clone size: .; CDR3 protein: CASSRAWGPYEQYF; CDR3 DNA: TGTGCCAGCAGCCGCGCGTGGGGGCCCTACGAGCAGTACTTC
V gene: TRBV6-5; J gene: TRBJ2-7; D gene: .; clone size: once; CDR3 protein: CASSSQGSSTKQYF; CDR3 DNA: TGTGCCAGCAGCTCTCAGGGGTCCTCTACGAAGCAGTACTTC
V gene: TRBV5-1; J gene: TRBJ1-1; D gene: .; clone size: .; CDR3 protein: CASSRGADTEAFF; CDR3 DNA: TGCGCCAGCAGCCGGGGTGCTGACACTGAAGCTTTCTTT
V gene: TRBV11-2; J gene: TRBJ1-1; D gene: .; clone size: .; CDR3 protein: CASSLEAGSRTEAFF; CDR3 DNA: TGTGCCAGCAGCTTAGAGGCAGGGTCGAGGACTGAAGCTTTCTTT
V gene: TRBV6-5; J gene: TRBJ1-6; D gene: .; clone size: .; CDR3 protein: CASSWTSNSPLHF; CDR3 DNA: TGTGCCAGCAGTTGGACAAGTAATTCACCCCTCCACTTT
V gene: TRBV4-3; J gene: TRBJ2-3; D gene: TRBD1; clone size: .; CDR3 protein: CASSQETGAGDTQYF; CDR3 DNA: TGCGCCAGCAGCCAAGAGACAGGGGCGGGAGATACGCAGTATTTT
V gene: TRBV9; J gene: TRBJ2-1; D gene: .; clone size: .; CDR3 protein: CASSVGSPSGSNEQFF; CDR3 DNA: TGTGCCAGCAGCGTAGGCTCCCCTTCAGGGTCCAATGAGCAGTTCTTC
V gene: TRBV30; J gene: TRBJ2-7; D gene: TRBD2; clone size: .; CDR3 protein: CAWRARLAYEQYF; CDR3 DNA: TGTGCCTGGAGGGCCCGACTAGCTTACGAGCAGTACTTC
V gene: TRBV15; J gene: TRBJ2-2; D gene: TRBD1; clone size: .; CDR3 protein: CATSRRTGSATGELFF; CDR3 DNA: TGTGCCACCAGCCGACGGACAGGGTCGGCCACCGGGGAGCTGTTTTTT
V gene: TRBV29-1; J gene: TRBJ2-7; D gene: TRBD1; clone size: .; CDR3 protein: CSVLQQGSYEQYF; CDR3 DNA: TGCAGCGTTTTACAACAGGGGTCCTACGAGCAGTACTTC
V gene: TRBV5-1; J gene: TRBJ1-5; D gene: TRBD1; clone size: .; CDR3 protein: CASSLVPGGDQPQHF; CDR3 DNA: TGCGCCAGCAGCTTGGTGCCAGGGGGCGATCAGCCCCAGCATTTT